The 18 T cell receptor beta chains reported below all come from one sample, sequenced in a study of blood T cells in healthy people across ages. Next came a second PCR, run for about 7 to 12 cycles, which used a sample-barcoded 5' primer along with a J-beta primer mix. TCRdb reprocessed the 5' RACE reads with MiXCR, giving one entry per CDR3 protein. The data hold 850,000 or so distinct CDR3 sequences, with 29% observed a single time. Sequencing was carried out using blood. Receptors originate from a woman of 80 years or more in good health.

The chain combines TRBV20-1 with TRBJ2-3; D is perhaps TRBD2 (6 bases). The CDR3 loop spans 17 amino acids. Germline CDR1 reads DFQATT; CDR2 reads SNEGSKA (reference sequence). Deletions cut 3 bases from V and 0 bases from J, with 19 bases between. CDR3 sequence (DNA): TGCAGTGCTAGGGGAGGTTGGGCTGGAACTAGCACAGATACGCAGTATTTT. Amino acids: CSARGGWAGTSTDTQYF.

This clonotype has a handful of counts. V is TRBV7-9 and J is TRBJ2-1; D possibly matches TRBD1 or TRBD2 (6 bases each). Germline V gene sequence: CDR1 SEHNR, CDR2 FQNEAQ (reference sequence). The CDR3 contains 17 residues. The V and J ends lost 4 bases and 1 base respectively, with 17 bases between them. The CDR3 region has the DNA TGTGCCAGCAGCTCTACCCGGGGGACATCATCCTACAATGAGCAGTTCTTC. Its protein product is CASSSTRGTSSYNEQFF.

This clonotype was seen more than once but under ten times. The chain links TRBV20-1 to TRBJ1-4, with 7 bases fitting TRBD1. The V gene end was trimmed by 5 bases and the J gene end by 8 bases; junction bases not matched to a gene: 8. This CDR3 has 13 amino acids. Germline lookup yields CDR1 DFQATT and CDR2 SNEGSKA (reference sequence). The CDR3 DNA is TGCAGTGCTTCTAACAGGGGCGCGGAAAAACTGTTTTTT. Its translation: CSASNRGAEKLFF.

This clonotype was detected a few times. The chain joins TRBV6-2 or TRBV6-3 to TRBJ1-1; TRBD1 is a possible D gene (5 bases). The germline V and J ends were trimmed by 6 bases and 1 base, with 15 bases remaining between them. Germline CDR1 is MNHEY and CDR2 is SVGEGT. There are 15 residues in the CDR3. The CDR3 region is CASRHWGRSNTEAFF. In DNA, the CDR3 is TGTGCCAGCAGACACTGGGGACGGTCGAACACTGAAGCTTTCTTT.

To note about this clonotype: One base away lies a much larger clone, so this may be a sequencing read error. Here the CDR3 reads CASRPFSRFIETQYF. The CDR3 nucleotides are TGTGCCAGCAGGCCTTTTAGCAGGTTCATCGAGACCCAGTACTTC. The chain links TRBV6-5 to TRBJ2-4; D is undetermined. The tail of the sequence fits TRBJ2-5 better, so the J call may be wrong. Germline V lookup: CDR1 MNHEY, CDR2 SVGAGI. CDR3 length: 15 residues.

On this clonotype itself: This may be a read error, as it is one base from a much larger clone. The chain joins TRBV7-2 to TRBJ1-2, with D unclear. The CDR3 is 15 amino acids. The V and J ends lost 0 bases and 1 base respectively, with 9 bases between them. Germline assignment: CDR1 SGHTA and CDR2 FQGNSA. In DNA, the CDR3 is TGTACCAGCAGCTTAGCTAGCGCCAATAACTATGGCTACACCTTC. As protein: CTSSLASANNYGYTF.

This clonotype was seen many times. The chain's CDR3 is CASSWGGGGHEQYF. In nucleotides, the CDR3 is TGTGCCAGCAGTTGGGGGGGAGGGGGTCACGAGCAGTACTTC. The V call is TRBV12-3 or TRBV12-4, the J call TRBJ2-7; TRBD2 might be the D (7 bases). Trimming left V 4 bases short and J 5 bases short, with 15 bases between. The length of the CDR3 is 14 residues.

This clonotype was seen more than once but under ten times. CDR3 amino acids: CASRQDRSVGTEAFF. The DNA for the CDR3 is TGTGCCAGCAGGCAAGACAGGTCAGTCGGCACTGAAGCTTTCTTT. J is TRBJ1-1 and V is TRBV6-5; weak D call: TRBD1 (6 bases). Germline CDR1 and CDR2: MNHEY and SVGAGI. Trimming took 6 bases from V and 4 from J, leaving 18 bases between them. The CDR3 has 15 amino acids.

This clonotype occurred a few times. The chain carries TRBV21-1 and TRBJ2-3; the table's D call of TRBD1 was not tested on the DNA. TRBV21-1 is a pseudogene. This CDR3 region has 18 residues. DNA for the CDR3: TGTGCCAGCGGCGGGGACAGCCAGGGAAGGGGTAGCACAGATACGCAGTATTTT. It yields the protein CASGGDSQGRGSTDTQYF.

This clonotype was counted only a few times. The chain links TRBV11-2 to TRBJ1-1; unclear D gene. V gave up 6 bases and J gave up 4 bases, with 9 bases separating them. The CDR3 extends over 12 amino acids. CDR1 SGHAT and CDR2 FQNNGV come from the germline V gene. CDR3 sequence reads: CASRHTGTEAFF. For the CDR3, the DNA is TGTGCCAGCAGGCATACGGGCACTGAAGCTTTCTTT.

Only a few counts were recorded for this clonotype. The CDR3 protein is CASSNGQPSGANVLTF. In DNA, the CDR3 is TGTGCCAGTAGTAACGGCCAGCCATCTGGGGCCAACGTCCTGACTTTC. The chain recombines TRBV19 with TRBJ2-6; the D is unclear. V lost 4 bases and J lost 1, with 11 bases in between. This CDR3 contains 16 residues. CDR1 and CDR2 (germline): LNHDA, SQIVND (reference sequence).

The table lists this clonotype with a few counts. The chain combines TRBV7-2 with TRBJ1-5; no definite D call. The CDR3 runs to 17 residues. Trimming shortened V by 1 base and J by 2 bases, and 15 bases separated the two germline ends. Germline V gives CDR1 SGHTA, CDR2 FQGNSA. The CDR3 protein is CASSLGSGNLGNQPQHF. CDR3 sequence (DNA): TGTGCCAGCAGCTTAGGTTCGGGGAACCTGGGCAATCAGCCCCAGCATTTT.

The rearrangement uses TRBV20-1 and TRBJ1-5, with TRBD1 as a possible D gene (5 bases). Trimming removed 5 bases from V and 3 bases from J, with 17 bases in between. This CDR3 comprises 15 residues. The germline CDR1 and CDR2 sequences are DFQATT and SNEGSKA (reference sequence). CDR3: CSASLLAGVNQPQHF. DNA for the CDR3: TGCAGTGCTTCCCTCCTCGCGGGGGTCAATCAGCCCCAGCATTTT.

This clonotype was observed a single time. The gene calls are TRBV18 and TRBJ1-5, with a weak D call TRBD1 (5 bases). CDR1 KGHSH and CDR2 LQKENI come from the germline V gene. The CDR3 has 15 residues. Trimming pared 2 bases from V and 0 bases from J, leaving 8 bases between. CDR3 protein: CASSPGTSSNQPQHF. The CDR3, as DNA: TGTGCCAGCTCACCAGGGACCAGTAGCAATCAGCCCCAGCATTTT.

Note on this clonotype: One base away lies a much larger clone, so this may be a sequencing read error. The chain joins TRBV6-2 or TRBV6-3 to TRBJ2-1; D is unclear. Trimming cost V 10 bases and J 5 bases, with 12 bases left between them. The germline gives CDR1 MNHEY, CDR2 SVGEGT. This CDR3 spans 12 amino acids. The CDR3 is CANSPSNNEQFF. DNA of the CDR3: TGTGCCAACAGCCCCTCAAACAATGAGCAGTTCTTC.

The genes are TRBV15 and TRBJ2-3; TRBD1 matches at 7 bases. The germline V gene has CDR1 LNHNV and CDR2 YYDKDF (reference sequence). The CDR3 covers 13 residues. The J segment lost 7 bases and the V segment lost 4 bases, leaving 5 bases of the junction unmatched. The CDR3 region has the DNA TGTGCCACCAGCAACGAACAGGGGAATACGCAGTATTTT. Protein product: CATSNEQGNTQYF.

As to this clonotype: A read error is possible here, since a much larger clone lies one base away. The rearrangement uses TRBV7-9 and TRBJ2-5; a weak D match, TRBD1 (6 bases). The CDR3 extends over 15 amino acids. Germline V gene sequence: CDR1 SEHNR, CDR2 FQNEAQ (reference sequence). The germline V and J ends were trimmed by 5 bases and 11 bases, with 24 bases remaining between them. The CDR3 protein is CASSHLRDRRNEQYF. Here the CDR3 DNA reads TGTGCCAGCAGCCACCTCAGAGACAGGCGCAATGAGCAGTACTTC.

Worth noting for this clonotype: A much larger clone sits a single nucleotide away, making a read error possible. V gene TRBV28 combines with J gene TRBJ2-5; possible D gene TRBD1, 5 bases. Germline CDR1 is MDHEN and CDR2 is SYDVKM. The CDR3 contains 15 residues. Here the CDR3 DNA reads TGTGCCAGCAGTTTATATCGGACAACCCAAGAGGCCCAGTACTTC. Translated, it gives CASSLYRTTQEAQYF.